The clone carrying this T cell receptor (beta chain) was seen a handful of times. A J-beta primer mix and a sample-barcoded 5' primer were used in a second PCR of roughly 6 to 11 cycles. TCRdb independently ran MiXCR on the 5' RACE reads; one entry per CDR3 protein. The table shows fewer than 650,000 distinct CDR3 sequences, with approximately 26% occurring only once. CDR1 is SGDLS and CDR2 is YYNGEE in the germline V gene. V shed 3 bases and J 1 base; nucleotides not matched to a gene: 12. This CDR3 has 18 residues. The sample belongs to a study of blood T cells in healthy people across ages. These data were also filed under a second study, of T cells of mothers and their children. As that report states: Sequencing returned over 8.5 million TCR beta CDR3 reads per mother and about 2.9 million per child.

The chain uses TRBV9 and TRBJ1-1, with 10 bases identical to TRBD1. The sequencing input was blood. This sequence was found in a boy between 2 and 10 years old in good health. For the CDR3, the DNA is TGTGCCAGCAGCGCCTGGCCTGGGGACAGGGGACAGAACACTGAAGCTTTCTTT. Translation: CASSAWPGDRGQNTEAFF.